The clone carrying this T cell receptor beta chain has a handful of counts. CDR1 is SNHLY, CDR2 FYNNEI, per germline. The CDR3 is 14 residues long. V lost 3 bases to trimming and J lost 1 base, with 9 bases between them. It was through 5'RACE template switching that TCR cDNA was made, with a universal primer site and UMIs added. TCRdb reanalysed the 5' RACE reads using MiXCR and keeps one entry per CDR3 protein. The data show about 96,000 distinct CDR3 sequences, almost 9% seen once. This record comes from a study of T cells after yellow fever vaccination. Findings and limits, study-wide: Of the clonotypes, a small share occurred in both CD4 and CD8 compartments.

The TCR was taken from a man between 18 and 35 years old who received the YFV17D yellow fever vaccine. This material consisted of CD8+ T cells not binding an NS4B(214-222) dextramer, sorted from PBMCs, taken around 15 days after the first yellow fever vaccination. The rearrangement uses TRBV2 and TRBJ1-1, with D tentatively TRBD1 (5 bases). CDR3 bases: TGTGCCAGCAGTGACCCAGGGAAGAACACTGAAGCTTTCTTT. It encodes CASSDPGKNTEAFF.